This TCR beta chain stems from a study of T cell responses to AZD1222 COVID-19 vaccine. Sequenced by immunoSEQ multiplex PCR; TCRdb stores in-frame clones only, minus some. The sample holds 200,000 to 250,000 clones, about 92% seen once. The study's findings and limits: With dominance at 160-218 and 743-854, vaccine-associated CD4 TCRs spanned spike. Clonal diversity may have been underestimated in mostly white British donors. Repertoire sampling was restricted to post-peak T cell response timepoints.

V was shortened by 5 bases and J by 1 base, with 6 bases between the two germline ends. This CDR3 region has 12 residues. Germline V gives CDR1 MNHNY, CDR2 SVGAGI (reference sequence). This clone was detected once. Its target is unknown. The source is an adult in good health. The sequencing here drew on peripheral blood, taken on day 0 of MenACWY control vaccination. The gene calls are TRBV6-6 and TRBJ2-7, with D perhaps matching TRBD2 (5 bases). The CDR3 DNA is TGTGCCAGCAGTCCGGGGTCCTACGAGCAGTACTTC. Its translation: CASSPGSYEQYF.